These T cell receptor beta chains were read from a single sample in a study of blood T cell repertoires in COVID-19. Only in-frame clones appear in the TCRdb table, and some are missing; sequencing was by immunoSEQ multiplex PCR. The sample carries about 180,000 clones, approximately 87% recorded once. The sample taken for sequencing was peripheral blood. The receptors come from a person between 65 and 79 years old with COVID-19, enrolled during active disease. Both conserved end residues are trimmed from each CDR3.

v_call	j_call	cdr3_aa
TRBV9	TRBJ2-2	ASSVDVRGTGELF
TRBV6-6	TRBJ2-3	ASSPLSSGGSTDTQY
TRBV25-1	TRBJ1-1	ASSDVGRGQAF
TRBV5-1	TRBJ2-7	ASSQATSGRTYEQY
TRBV19	TRBJ1-5	ASSPRQGQPPQH
TRBV4-2	TRBJ1-2	ASSEPTVNYGYT
TRBV28	TRBJ2-7	ASRGGKDPVYEQY
TRBV5-1	TRBJ1-1	ASSLVTKRQGVNTEAF
TRBV5-1	TRBJ2-1	ASSLDLAGGRGEF
TRBV27	TRBJ1-4	ASSLISTGGINEKLF
TRBV4-2	TRBJ2-6	ASSLASGANVLT
TRBV10-1	TRBJ1-5	ASYNQPQH
TRBV2	TRBJ1-2	ASSEARGQTYGYT
TRBV7-9	TRBJ1-6	ASSRGQGSPLH
TRBV29-1	TRBJ1-1	SVDRMNTEAF
TRBV5-1	TRBJ2-7	ASSPARDLGFYEQY
TRBV7-8	TRBJ2-1	ASSFYRPEHRDRGVNEQF
TRBV6-2/TRBV6-3	TRBJ1-3	ASIPFRNSGNTIY
TRBV27	TRBJ1-4	ANSHGQGNEKLF
TRBV14	TRBJ2-7	ASSQDDLSGYEQY
TRBV6-5	TRBJ2-1	ASSYRYSTYNEQF
TRBV12-3/TRBV12-4	TRBJ2-5	ATRTGGQETQY
TRBV28	TRBJ1-6	ASSTTGQGGHSPLH
TRBV6-2/TRBV6-3	TRBJ1-5	ASSYAQGQGISNQPQH
TRBV30	TRBJ1-2	AWSENRGGGYT
TRBV6-5	TRBJ2-7	ASSRPGQGAPEQY
TRBV11-2	TRBJ1-2	ASSLGDRVGANYGYT
TRBV6-6	TRBJ2-3	ASSPLSIGSSTDTQY
TRBV5-6	TRBJ2-7	ASSLVGSSYEQY
TRBV27	TRBJ2-2	ASSFGNTGELF
TRBV13	TRBJ1-2	ASSSPGQGSWGYT
TRBV19	TRBJ1-5	ASSGTLNNQPQH
TRBV5-5	TRBJ1-3	ASSLVFGGNTIY
TRBV29-1	TRBJ1-2	SVEVGGGYGYT
TRBV29-1	TRBJ1-2	SVVVREAGYT
TRBV4-2	TRBJ2-3	ASSQEIGTSGRKQY
TRBV20-1	TRBJ2-7	SASGDKDEQY
TRBV5-5	TRBJ2-5	ASSLAQGFETQY
TRBV4-2	TRBJ1-6	ASSQEGRQPYNSPLH
TRBV19	TRBJ1-5	ASRDQGEVQPQH
TRBV6-6	TRBJ2-7	ASNPLDSLSYEQY
TRBV5-1	TRBJ1-1	ASSERQGMNTEAF
TRBV7-7	TRBJ1-2	ASSFPHKKKTGVCGYT
TRBV9	TRBJ2-1	ASSVGGGTSSYNEQF
TRBV19	TRBJ1-6	ASSWGQGAGNSPLH
TRBV19	TRBJ2-5	ASSTGETQY
TRBV4-3	TRBJ1-2	ASSQSRTGTYGYT
TRBV28	TRBJ2-1	ASSGRLAEQF
TRBV5-1	TRBJ2-7	ASSPRGQGVYEQY